This TCR beta chain was recovered during a study of early T cells in non-severe SARS-CoV-2 infection. One entry per CDR3 protein, called by TCRdb with MiXCR from the 5' RACE reads. The sample shows roughly 50,000 distinct CDR3 sequences, around 5.6% of them seen only once. This clonotype turned up a few times. The CDR3 covers 13 residues. CDR1 and CDR2 (germline): DFQATT, SNEGSKA (reference sequence). Between the trimmed V and J ends, which lost 5 bases and 5 bases, there was a span of 16 bases. This clonotype originated in an adult who was a healthcare worker with PCR-confirmed SARS-CoV-2 infection or an uninfected control (not recorded which). The rearrangement uses TRBV20-1 and TRBJ2-7, with D possibly TRBD2 on 6 matching bases. Sequencing was carried out using whole blood. The CDR3 region has the DNA TGCAGTGCTGAAGATAGCGGATTCCACGAGCAGTACTTC. Protein sequence: CSAEDSGFHEQYF.